This T cell receptor beta chain is from a study of Ad26.COV2.S vaccination and SARS-CoV-2 variants (dated by TCRdb to the early 2020s). For the study in its entirety: Vaccine-arm donors were drawn from COV1001, a multicentre, randomized, double-blind, placebo-controlled phase I-IIa trial of Ad26.COV2.S in healthy adults. Dosing of Ad26.COV2.S was intramuscular, at either 5x10^10 or 1x10^11 viral particles, delivered as one shot or as two shots spaced 56 days apart. TCRbeta repertoire sequencing was used to assess the specificity and breadth of SARS-CoV-2-reactive T cell receptors after Ad26.COV2.S vaccination. The TCR-sequenced set comprised approximately 32 samples: approximately 19 Ad26.COV2.S vaccine recipients, 5 placebo recipients and 8 SARS-CoV-2 convalescent individuals. Trial participants were randomized into five groups of five: low-dose or high-dose Ad26.COV2.S given once or twice, or placebo on both occasions. Investigators did not know the trial group allocation while performing experiments and assessing outcomes.

General study outcomes and caveats: Vaccine and placebo recipients had comparable non-spike TCR breadth, which fits with the vaccine containing only spike. Ad26.COV2.S recipients had higher spike-specific TCR breadth than placebo recipients (P = 0.0014). The study was not powered to compare responses between vaccine doses or regimens. Substantial breadth of spike-specific CD8+ and CD4+ T cell responses was reported after vaccination. The authors noted that the TCR breadth and depth analyses may have underestimated total T cell responses.

The immunoSEQ Assay was used to sequence TCRbeta CDR3 regions. After extraction, genomic DNA underwent amplification by bias-controlled multiplex PCR, followed by high-throughput sequencing. In the original analysis: To quantify the absolute abundance of each unique TCRbeta CDR3 region, sequences were collapsed and filtered. T cell fraction was estimated by normalizing TCRbeta template counts to usable DNA, which was measured by amplifying reference genes present in all nucleated cells. Repertoire TCRs were annotated as SARS-CoV-2-specific by exact matching of V gene, CDR3 amino acid sequence and J gene to a known reactive TCR set. The reference SARS-CoV-2 TCR set was obtained from MIRA and was filtered for enrichment in COVID-19-positive ImmuneCODE repertoires, whereby public or cross-reactive TCRs were removed. Based on the MIRA antigens, annotated TCRs were further analysed at the level of specific ORF or position within ORF. Depth was the summed frequency of annotated unique rearrangements, while breadth was defined as annotated unique rearrangements over total unique productive rearrangements. Two-sided Wilcoxon rank-sum tests were applied when comparing TCR breadth between groups. The immuneACCESS repertoire file appears here via TCRdb, limited to in-frame rearrangements. These files lack a portion of the clones; in checked studies, under half of the deficit traces to unresolved V genes, and the cause of the others is not known. The DNA was the basis for D and trimming; V, J and clone size are from that table. The sample contains 350,000 to 450,000 clones, approximately 89% of them found a single time. The leading ten clones occupy under 2% of the sample.

This clone was counted once. Its target antigen remains unknown. Per-base qualities were not stored, and no clone one base away is much larger. There are 14 amino acids in the CDR3, from cysteine to phenylalanine inclusive. Of the read, only the CDR3 DNA is kept; its 42 bases are in frame from base 1. The germline V gene supplies CDR1 SGHRS and CDR2 YFSETQ. Between the V and J ends, shortened by 6 bases and 2 bases respectively, the junction contains 15 bases. The intended sense of this specimen's treatment or condition label: roughly 19 received Ad26.COV2.S at low or high dose, single or two shots; about five received placebo; per-sample allocation not given. For vaccine and placebo recipients, repertoires were sequenced using samples collected on day 63 after the first injection. In Cohort 1b, about 27 adults aged 18-55 years were enrolled at a single site in Boston, USA, between 29 July and 7 August 2020. Ad26.COV2.S consisted of a replication-incompetent adenovirus type 26 vector by which a prefusion-stabilized SARS-CoV-2 spike protein from the original Wuhan strain was expressed.

The sample was peripheral blood, taken in a trial of Ad26.COV2.S vaccine versus placebo. The chain is made from TRBV5-1 and TRBJ2-7; TRBD2 might be the D gene, on 5 matching bases. The TCR comes from a person aged 18-60 years who received the Ad26.COV2.S COVID-19 vaccine or a placebo. The DNA sequence is TGCGCCAGCACCTCAAGCGGAGGTCCCTACGAGCAGTACTTC. This encodes CASTSSGGPYEQYF. Reference TRBV5-1 and TRBJ2-7 proteins supply the regions before and after the CDR3; the full variable domain is: KAGVTQTPRYLIKTRGQQVTLSCSPISGHRSVSWYQQTPGQGLQFLFEYFSETQRNKGNFPGRFSGRQFSNSRSEMNVSTLELGDSALYLCASTSSGGPYEQYFGPGTRLTVT.